Listed below are T cell receptor beta chains from one sample, sequenced in a study of regulatory T cells in long-lasting Graves disease. TCRdb reprocessed the multiplex PCR reads via MiXCR and lists one record per CDR3 protein. This table has 580,000 or so distinct CDR3 sequences, 15% to 20% appearing once. This same sample was also part of a study on T cells in Graves' hyperthyroidism and ophthalmopathy.

Material: peripheral blood mononuclear cells (PBMCs), obtained at new diagnosis, from a patient treated with antithyroid drugs. The source of these receptors is a man between 18 and 35 years old with Graves disease. Both conserved end residues are trimmed from each CDR3. Clone size appears in some rows only: once, few, many, or a class for an expanded clone.

size | J | V | CDR3
. | TRBJ2-1 | TRBV6-1 | ASSARGVYEQF
. | TRBJ1-3 | TRBV28 | ASVQSASGNTIY
. | TRBJ2-1 | TRBV20-1 | SAISGAAYNEQF
many | TRBJ1-1 | TRBV11-2 | ASSLIFGGEAF
. | TRBJ1-5 | TRBV13 | ASSMGGPQPQH
. | TRBJ1-2 | TRBV30 | AWSVQGTRGYT
few | TRBJ2-1 | TRBV7-9 | ASSSSRQGGIYNEQF
many | TRBJ1-5 | TRBV6-1 | ASSVRQDSNQPQH
few | TRBJ2-1 | TRBV27 | ASTPSGGLSNEQF
many | TRBJ2-7 | TRBV10-3 | AISGSGSSTYEQY
many | TRBJ2-7 | TRBV18 | ASSPAGGDEQY
. | TRBJ2-1 | TRBV12-5 | ASGLVILGGQGKHEQF
few | TRBJ2-7 | TRBV9 | ASSAGTAREQY
. | TRBJ1-1 | TRBV11-2 | ASSLEAARNTEAF
few | TRBJ1-1 | TRBV7-9 | ASRQMGTEAF
few | TRBJ2-7 | TRBV20-1 | SASRQDYEQY
. | TRBJ2-3 | TRBV29-1 | SVGLGVGADTQY
. | TRBJ2-7 | TRBV20-1 | SARDEVGGPFHEQY
few | TRBJ1-4 | TRBV20-1 | SARGVGTGGFGL
. | TRBJ1-2 | TRBV27 | ASSFKDRGFGYT
. | TRBJ1-2 | TRBV5-6 | ASSLVPGTPGYGYT
many | TRBJ1-6 | TRBV12-3/TRBV12-4 | ASSLGSGNNSPLH
. | TRBJ2-1 | TRBV6-1 | ASIWGGPSYNEQF